This entry concerns a single T cell receptor beta chain. What it recognizes is unknown. This sample was taken from a study of graft-versus-host responses after intestinal transplantation. Study overall: Grafts that recipients had were multivisceral, liver-intestinal, or isolated intestinal transplants.

Whole-study findings and limits: Patients who carried graft-donor T cell macrochimerism also had high graft-versus-host to host-versus-graft clonal ratios in their allografts. Early HvG declines after transplant were associated with peak circulating GvH clone levels.

CDR3 length: 14 residues. Per the germline V gene, CDR1 is SQVTM and CDR2 is ANQGSEA. The V and J ends lost 7 bases and 5 bases, in that order; junction bases with no gene match: 10. Sequencing used immunoSEQ multiplex PCR; TCRdb keeps in-frame clones, though not all of them. The data show more than 65,000 clones, 75% to 90% seen once. This clonotype originated in a human donor who was the organ donor for an intestinal transplant. Sequences were derived from unstimulated CD4+ T cells sorted from spleen or lymph node cells, sampled before transplant. The chain is built from TRBV29-1 and TRBJ2-2; 7 bases agree with TRBD2. This chain's CDR3 is CSGSLSGGTGELFF. CDR3 sequence (DNA): TGCAGCGGGAGCCTCTCCGGGGGGACCGGGGAGCTGTTTTTT.